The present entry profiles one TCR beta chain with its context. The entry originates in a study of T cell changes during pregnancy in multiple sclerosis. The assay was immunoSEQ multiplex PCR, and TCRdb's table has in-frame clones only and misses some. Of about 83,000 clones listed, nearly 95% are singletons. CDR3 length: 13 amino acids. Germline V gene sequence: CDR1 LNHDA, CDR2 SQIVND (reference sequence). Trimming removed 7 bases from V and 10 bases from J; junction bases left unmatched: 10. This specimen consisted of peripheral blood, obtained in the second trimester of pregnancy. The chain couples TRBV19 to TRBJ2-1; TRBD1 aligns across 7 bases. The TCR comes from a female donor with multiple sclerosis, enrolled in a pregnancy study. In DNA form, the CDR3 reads TGTGCCAGTAAGGGGACAGCTCCTTCGGAGCAGTTCTTC. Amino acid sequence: CASKGTAPSEQFF.